This T cell receptor (beta chain) appears in the sequencing data of a study of T cells in Graves' hyperthyroidism and ophthalmopathy. This clonotype was picked up a small number of times. Graves' hyperthyroidism showing no ophthalmopathy progression within 18 months was considered stable. Lactation, pregnancy, other autoimmune disease or uncontrolled infection excluded patients. V was clipped by 5 bases and J by 3 bases, with 10 bases between them. The CDR3 covers 13 residues. Germline CDR1 SGHTA, CDR2 FQGTGA. What was amplified from RNA transcripts were TCR beta CDR3 regions. RT-PCR in the first round (using the HTBI primer set) targeted the TCR CDR3. TCRdb re-called the multiplex PCR reads with MiXCR, one entry per CDR3 protein. The sample includes 800,000 or so distinct CDR3 sequences, over 35% of them seen just once.

Sequencing used blood. The chain employs TRBV7-3 and TRBJ1-1; unclear D gene. The clonotype comes from a man younger than 35 with Graves' hyperthyroidism. Written as DNA, the CDR3 is TGTGCCAGCAGCCCTGGGATTCACACTGAAGCTTTCTTT. This gives the protein CASSPGIHTEAFF. Drawing the rest from reference TRBV7-3 and TRBJ1-1, the complete variable domain is GAGVSQTPSNKVTEKGKYVELRCDPISGHTALYWYRQSLGQGPEFLIYFQGTGAADDSGLPNDRFFAVRPEGSVSTLKIQRTERGDSAVYLCASSPGIHTEAFFGQGTRLTVV.